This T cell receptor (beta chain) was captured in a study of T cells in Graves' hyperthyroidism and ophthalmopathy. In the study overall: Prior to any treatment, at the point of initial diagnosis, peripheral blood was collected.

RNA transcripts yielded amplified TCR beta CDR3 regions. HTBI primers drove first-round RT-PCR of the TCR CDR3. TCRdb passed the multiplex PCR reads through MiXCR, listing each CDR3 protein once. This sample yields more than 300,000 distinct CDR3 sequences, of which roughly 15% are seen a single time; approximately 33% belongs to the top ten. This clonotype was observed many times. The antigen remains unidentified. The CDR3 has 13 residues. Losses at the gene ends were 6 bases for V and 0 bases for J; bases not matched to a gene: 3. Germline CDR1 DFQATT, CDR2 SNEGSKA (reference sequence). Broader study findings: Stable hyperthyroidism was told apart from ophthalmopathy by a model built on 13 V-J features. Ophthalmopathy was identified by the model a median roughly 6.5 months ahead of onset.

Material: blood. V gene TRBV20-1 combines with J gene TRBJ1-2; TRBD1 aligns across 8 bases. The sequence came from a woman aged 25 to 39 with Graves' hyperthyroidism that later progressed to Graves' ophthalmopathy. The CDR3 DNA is TGCAGTGCCCCGGACAGGGCTAACTATGGCTACACCTTC. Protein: CSAPDRANYGYTF.